Presented here are 21 T cell receptor beta chains from one specimen sequenced in a study of CD8 T cells in Susac syndrome. cDNA came from around 0.54 to 1 ug RNA primed by random hexamers. TCRdb independently ran MiXCR on the immunoSEQ multiplex PCR reads; one entry per CDR3 protein. Of approximately 200,000 distinct CDR3 sequences detected, about 95% appear once; the ten largest clones hold about 0.087%. Sequencing input: CD4+ T cells from PBMCs. Receptor source: a human donor with multiple sclerosis.

The V gene is TRBV6-2 or TRBV6-3, the J gene TRBJ2-1; TRBD2 agrees at 8 bases. V lost 4 bases and J lost 10; bases outside the gene matches: 9. Germline V CDR1 and CDR2: MNHEY, SVGEGT. This CDR3 region has 14 residues. As DNA, the CDR3 is TGTGCCAGCAGTTTAGCGGGGCCCAAGTGGGAGCAGTTCTTC. It encodes CASSLAGPKWEQFF.

The chain uses TRBV12-3 or TRBV12-4 and TRBJ2-1; D might be TRBD1 or TRBD2, each matching 5 bases. Trimming took 6 bases from V and 9 from J, leaving 12 bases between them. The CDR3 runs 12 residues. CDR3 nucleotides: TGTGCCAGCAGATACGGGACGGTTGAGCAGTTCTTC. It encodes CASRYGTVEQFF.

The J gene is TRBJ2-1, the V gene TRBV20-1; TRBD2 agrees at 12 bases. The V segment lost 6 bases and the J segment 7 bases; nucleotides outside the gene matches: 7. Germline CDR1 is DFQATT and CDR2 is SNEGSKA (reference sequence). The CDR3 has 14 amino acids. This CDR3 reads CSALLAGGRNEQFF. In nucleotides, the CDR3 is TGCAGTGCCCTGCTAGCGGGGGGGCGGAATGAGCAGTTCTTC.

The chain recombines TRBV23-1 with TRBJ1-1, with D perhaps matching TRBD1 (5 bases). TRBV23-1 is marked as an open reading frame, function uncertain. The V end was cut by 2 bases, the J end by 0 bases, with 13 bases between. This CDR3 has 16 residues. The CDR3 sequence: CASSQVKQGMNTEAFF. The CDR3 DNA reads as TGCGCCAGCAGTCAAGTTAAGCAGGGTATGAACACTGAAGCTTTCTTT.

The V call is TRBV30, the J call TRBJ1-2; D is perhaps TRBD1 (5 bases). Trimming removed 3 bases from V and 2 bases from J, with 7 bases in between. This CDR3 has 12 amino acids. The germline CDR1 and CDR2 sequences are GTSNPN and SVGIG (reference sequence). The CDR3 loop reads CAWSSGNYGYTF. The CDR3 DNA is TGTGCCTGGAGCTCAGGGAACTATGGCTACACCTTC.

The J gene is TRBJ2-1, the V gene TRBV5-1, with 9 bases matching TRBD1. V dropped 3 bases and J dropped 14; count of bases not matched to a gene: 6. The CDR3 contains 12 residues. Germline CDR1 reads SGHRS; CDR2 reads YFSETQ. This CDR3 is CASSSDRDREFF. As DNA, the CDR3 is TGCGCCAGCAGCTCGGACCGGGACAGGGAGTTCTTC.

For the CDR3, the DNA is TGTGCCTCCATCCTTGAGGGGCGGGGGAACAAAAACATTCAGTACTTC. Its protein product is CASILEGRGNKNIQYF. The chain uses TRBV30 and TRBJ2-4; 7 bases are a match to TRBD2. The trim removed 7 bases at V and 3 bases at J, leaving 15 bases unmatched. The CDR3 extends over 16 amino acids. Germline loops: CDR1 GTSNPN, CDR2 SVGIG (reference sequence).

The CDR3 protein is CSARQYQETQYF. The DNA for the CDR3 is TGCAGTGCTAGACAGTACCAAGAGACCCAGTACTTC. The chain uses TRBV20-1 and TRBJ2-5; no reliable D call. This CDR3 comprises 12 residues. Trimming removed 2 bases from V and 0 bases from J, with 4 bases in between. Germline V gene data show CDR1 as DFQATT and CDR2 as SNEGSKA (reference sequence).

This chain joins TRBV7-9 and TRBJ2-1; maybe TRBD1 (5 bases). This CDR3 is built from 16 residues. Germline loops: CDR1 SEHNR, CDR2 FQNEAQ (reference sequence). V was shortened by 6 bases and J by 2 bases, with 17 bases between the two germline ends. The CDR3 here is CASSSRVGATYNEQFF. CDR3 in DNA: TGTGCCAGCAGTTCCAGGGTAGGGGCGACCTACAATGAGCAGTTCTTC. Full variable domain (rest looked up from reference TRBV7-9 and TRBJ2-1): DTGVSQNPRHKITKRGQNVTFRCDPISEHNRLYWYRQTLGQGPEFLTYFQNEAQLEKSRLLSDRFSAERPKGSFSTLEIQRTEQGDSAMYLCASSSRVGATYNEQFFGPGTRLTVL.

The chain links TRBV7-2 to TRBJ2-1; 10 bases line up with TRBD2. V lost 4 bases to trimming and J lost 7 bases; unmatched junction nucleotides: 7. Germline CDR1 reads SGHTA; CDR2 reads FQGNSA. The CDR3 has 15 amino acids. The CDR3 nucleotides read TGTGCCAGCAGCTCAGGAGCGGGGGGGTGGAATGAGCAGTTCTTC. Translated, it gives CASSSGAGGWNEQFF.

This sequence joins TRBV25-1 and TRBJ2-1; no clear D. V lost 2 bases to trimming and J lost 10 bases, with 9 bases between them. The CDR3 consists of 12 residues. In germline, CDR1 is MGHDK, CDR2 SYGVNS. The CDR3 protein is CASSEHRAEQFF. CDR3 coding DNA: TGTGCCAGCAGTGAACACCGGGCCGAGCAGTTCTTC.

V is TRBV9 and J is TRBJ2-7; D may be TRBD1 (6 bases). Trimming cost V 3 bases and J 3 bases, with 13 bases left between them. The germline gives CDR1 SGDLS, CDR2 YYNGEE. This CDR3 has 14 amino acids. The CDR3 sequence: CASSGTVKGYEQYF. CDR3 coding DNA: TGTGCCAGCAGCGGGACAGTGAAGGGCTACGAGCAGTACTTC.

The chain is built from TRBV9 and TRBJ1-1; TRBD1 is a possible D gene (5 bases). The CDR3 length is 15 residues. CDR1 is SGDLS and CDR2 is YYNGEE in the germline V gene. V was trimmed by 4 bases and J by 1 base, leaving 14 bases between them. CDR3 DNA: TGTGCCAGCAGCCCCCGGGACCGTAAGAACACTGAAGCTTTCTTT. Its protein is CASSPRDRKNTEAFF.

This rearrangement joins TRBV9 to TRBJ2-5; TRBD1 might be the D (5 bases). Germline values: CDR1 SGDLS, CDR2 YYNGEE. CDR3 length: 16 residues. The V and J ends lost 0 bases and 1 base respectively, with 13 bases between them. DNA for the CDR3: TGTGCCAGCAGCGTAGGGCCAGGGTTGACCCAAGAGACCCAGTACTTC. Translated: CASSVGPGLTQETQYF.

The chain employs TRBV7-2 and TRBJ1-6; D ambiguous. Trimming pared 3 bases from V and 15 bases from J, leaving 9 bases between. CDR1 is SGHTA and CDR2 is FQGNSA in the germline V gene. The length of the CDR3 is 11 residues. CDR3 residues: CASSFSFLLHF. The DNA of the CDR3 is TGTGCCAGCAGCTTCTCATTTCTCCTCCACTTT.

V is TRBV30 and J is TRBJ1-3; D remains unclear. Germline V gene data show CDR1 as GTSNPN and CDR2 as SVGIG (reference sequence). V was clipped by 4 bases and J by 0 bases, with 1 base between them. The CDR3 consists of 11 residues. CDR3 loop: CAWISGNTIYF. CDR3 DNA: TGTGCCTGGATCTCTGGAAACACCATATATTTT.

This chain links TRBV3-1 with TRBJ1-2; D call uncertain. Germline CDR1 LGHDT, CDR2 YNNKEL (reference sequence). Trimming stripped 3 bases from V and 0 bases from J, with 8 bases between. This CDR3 has 14 amino acids. The CDR3 sequence: CASSHLGTNYGYTF. The CDR3 DNA sequence: TGTGCCAGCAGCCACCTGGGAACTAACTATGGCTACACCTTC.

The chain employs TRBV10-3 and TRBJ2-7, with a tentative D call TRBD2 (5 bases). CDR1 is ENHRY and CDR2 is SYGVKD in the germline V gene. The V gene lost 6 bases and the J gene lost 0 bases, with 12 bases spanning the gap. This CDR3 has 14 residues. The CDR3: CAIRGAESSYEQYF. The CDR3 DNA follows: TGTGCCATCAGGGGAGCGGAATCCTCCTACGAGCAGTACTTC.

CDR3 nucleotide sequence: TGTGCCTGGAGCGTCGGGGCCTCCACCGGGGAGCTGTTTTTT. It encodes CAWSVGASTGELFF. The chain carries TRBV30 and TRBJ2-2, with D tentatively TRBD1 or TRBD2 (5 bases each). The ends were cut back, 3 bases at V and 4 bases at J, with 12 bases in the middle. CDR3 size: 14 residues. In germline, CDR1 is GTSNPN, CDR2 SVGIG (reference sequence).

J is TRBJ1-5 and V is TRBV16; D unresolved. Trimming took off 0 bases at V and 3 bases at J, with 9 bases between the two ends. Germline-derived CDR1 and CDR2 are KGHSY and FQNENV. This CDR3 is 15 amino acids long. The CDR3 sequence is CASSQSWVYNQPQHF. DNA of the CDR3: TGTGCCAGCAGCCAATCTTGGGTTTACAATCAGCCCCAGCATTTT.

Here the CDR3 reads CAISATSGKNEQFF. CDR3 coding DNA: TGTGCCATCAGTGCGACGTCAGGGAAAAATGAGCAGTTCTTC. This chain connects TRBV10-3 to TRBJ2-1; the D gene is possibly TRBD1 (5 bases). CDR3 size: 14 residues. Germline CDR1 is ENHRY and CDR2 is SYGVKD. V lost 4 bases to trimming and J lost 7 bases, with 14 bases between them.